Below, 4 T cell receptor beta chains from the same sample are listed, as sequenced in a study of CD8+ T cells in alopecia areata. Extraction and reverse transcription of RNA yielded cDNA as the sequencing template. Produced via immunoSEQ multiplex PCR; TCRdb's table is partial and in-frame only. The repertoire includes 90,000 to 150,000 clones, less than 80% of them detected once, and around 2.7% sits in the top ten. The sequenced material came from CD4+ T cells sorted from blood. These TCRs come from a human donor in good health.

This clone was counted only a few times. The chain combines TRBV29-1 with TRBJ2-3; D gene uncertain. Per the germline V gene, CDR1 is SQVTM and CDR2 is ANQGSEA. The CDR3 loop spans 12 amino acids. CDR3 bases: TGCGCCCTAAGTCTGGGCACAGATACGCAGTATTTT. Translation: CALSLGTDTQYF.

This rearrangement joins TRBV4-2 to TRBJ1-2, with 10 bases that match TRBD1. The CDR3 is 15 residues long. The V gene end was trimmed by 6 bases and the J gene end by 5 bases; junction bases not matched to a gene: 9. Germline values: CDR1 LGHNA, CDR2 YNFKEQ. The CDR3 nucleotides are TGTGCCAGCAGTTCCGAACCGGGACAGGGGTATGGCTACACCTTC. This gives the protein CASSSEPGQGYGYTF.

The chain is built from TRBV5-6 and TRBJ2-4, with 8 bases matching TRBD1. The CDR3 has 14 residues. Trimming took 0 bases from V and 6 from J; bases not matched to a gene: 2. The V gene's germline CDR1 is SGHDT and CDR2 YYEEEE. In nucleotides, the CDR3 is TGTGCCAGCAGCTTGGCAGGGGGCCTAAACATTCAGTACTTC. It yields the protein CASSLAGGLNIQYF. Full variable domain (rest looked up from reference TRBV5-6 and TRBJ2-4): DAGVTQSPTHLIKTRGQQVTLRCSPKSGHDTVSWYQQALGQGPQFIFQYYEEEERQRGNFPDRFSGHQFPNYSSELNVNALLLGDSALYLCASSLAGGLNIQYFGAGTRLSVL.

V gene TRBV20-1 combines with J gene TRBJ2-1; D gene unclear. The CDR3 loop spans 11 amino acids. CDR1 and CDR2 from the germline V gene are DFQATT and SNEGSKA (reference sequence). V was clipped by 3 bases and J by 10 bases, with 10 bases between them. CDR3 DNA sequence: TGCAGTGCTAGCCACTCTGTAGAGCAGTTCTTC. It encodes CSASHSVEQFF.